This T cell receptor (beta chain) appears in the sequencing data of a study of a mutant IDH1 vaccine in newly diagnosed glioma (dated by TCRdb to 2020 to 2023). Context from the whole study: Vaccination started 4-6 weeks after radiotherapy alone, or was given together with temozolomide cycles in the groups whose treatment included chemotherapy. For exploratory analyses, roughly 25 treated patients had longitudinal TCRB deep sequencing done wherever samples were available. The week-35 safety follow-up was designated visit V12, and the week-47 end of study was designated visit V13. The roughly 30 treated patients were roughly 60% male and around 40% female, with a mean age of around 40 years. Prior to enrollment, patients had been given standard therapy consisting of radiotherapy alone, temozolomide alone, or radiochemotherapy with temozolomide, with the combination given to most patients. Peripheral blood samples were drawn at six visits, namely V03 (baseline), V05, V07, V10, V12 and V13.

Library construction relied on the immunoSEQ multiplex PCR assay. Following the manufacturer's protocol, the hsTCRB Kit was used to amplify rearranged TCR beta chain sequences. Sequencing of TCRB libraries was carried out on an Illumina MiSeq. The published analysis was carried out like this. The proprietary platform of the kit vendor was used for demultiplexing, trimming and gene mapping. This immuneACCESS table, as held by TCRdb, lists in-frame sequences with V and J called but not all clones. Of the missing ones, under half trace to an unresolved V gene in checked studies; the others have no known cause. V and J calls plus clone size are reproduced from that table; the DNA served to infer D and trimming. The sample yields around 50,000 clones; 88% were counted once. The ten largest make up 5.7% of the sample. On this clone itself: No cognate antigen has been identified for it. There are no base qualities to consult, and no much larger clone falls within one base.

Based on the germline V gene (reference sequence), the CDR1 and CDR2 sequences are LNHDA and SQIVND. A distance of 5 bases separates the germline ends of V and J, which lose 1 base and 5 bases respectively. Counted from cysteine to phenylalanine, this CDR3 has 12 amino acids. Just CDR3 DNA is preserved here, 36 bases in frame from base 1. Taken with the paper, the label for time point translates to: week 35, safety follow-up. Each vaccine dose was 300 ug of a 20-mer mutant IDH1 peptide in Montanide, given subcutaneously with topical imiquimod. Eight vaccinations were administered to patients in weeks 1, 3, 5, 7, 11, 15, 19 and 23, corresponding to visits V03 through V10. The donors had newly diagnosed IDH1-mutant astrocytomas of WHO grade 3 or 4 that showed loss of nuclear ATRX. The samples were drawn from NOA16, a multicentre, single-arm, open-label phase I trial in Germany that tested a mutant IDH1 peptide vaccine in humans for the first time. Genomic DNA for TCRB sequencing was extracted from EDTA blood using the DNeasy Blood and Tissue Kit.

What the research found in general, with its limitations: Vaccine-induced immune responses across multiple MHC alleles were detected in 93.3% of patients. Changes in the top peripheral T cell clonotypes picked up by TCRB sequencing did not appear to be linked to pseudoprogression. Availability determined which PBMC samples were chosen for TCRB deep sequencing. The authors noted that analyses of patient blood samples could not be reproduced because of sample limitations.

Material: PBMCs, obtained from a glioma patient whose treatment included an IDH1 peptide vaccine. Recombination joined TRBV19 with TRBJ1-1; a confident D gene designation cannot be given. This receptor was taken from a woman in her thirties or forties with glioma. The CDR3 protein: CASSIASTEAFF. Here is the DNA: TGTGCCAGTAGTATAGCTTCGACTGAAGCTTTCTTT.